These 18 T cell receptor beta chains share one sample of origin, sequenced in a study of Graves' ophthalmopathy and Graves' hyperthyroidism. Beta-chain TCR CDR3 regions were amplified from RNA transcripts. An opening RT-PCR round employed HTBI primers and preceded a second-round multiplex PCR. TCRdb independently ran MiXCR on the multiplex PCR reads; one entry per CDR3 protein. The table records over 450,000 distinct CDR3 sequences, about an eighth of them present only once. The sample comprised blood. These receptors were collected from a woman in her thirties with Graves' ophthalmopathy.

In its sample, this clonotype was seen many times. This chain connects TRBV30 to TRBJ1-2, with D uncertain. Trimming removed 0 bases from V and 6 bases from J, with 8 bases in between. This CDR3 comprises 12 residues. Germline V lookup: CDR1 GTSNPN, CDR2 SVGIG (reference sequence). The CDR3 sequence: CAWSVKQNGYTF. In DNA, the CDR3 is TGTGCCTGGAGTGTTAAACAGAATGGCTACACCTTC.

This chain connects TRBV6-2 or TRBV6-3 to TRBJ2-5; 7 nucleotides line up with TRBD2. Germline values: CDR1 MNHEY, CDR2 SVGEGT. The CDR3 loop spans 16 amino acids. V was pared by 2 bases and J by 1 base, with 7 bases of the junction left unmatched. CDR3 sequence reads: CASSYRASGTQETQYF. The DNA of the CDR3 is TGTGCCAGCAGTTACAGGGCTAGCGGAACCCAAGAGACCCAGTACTTC.

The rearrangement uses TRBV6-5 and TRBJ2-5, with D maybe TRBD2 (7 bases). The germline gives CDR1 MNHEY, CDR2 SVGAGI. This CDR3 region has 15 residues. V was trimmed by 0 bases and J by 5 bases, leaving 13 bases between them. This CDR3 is CASSYSGGGGETQYF. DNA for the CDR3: TGTGCCAGCAGTTACTCCGGCGGGGGCGGGGAGACCCAGTACTTC.

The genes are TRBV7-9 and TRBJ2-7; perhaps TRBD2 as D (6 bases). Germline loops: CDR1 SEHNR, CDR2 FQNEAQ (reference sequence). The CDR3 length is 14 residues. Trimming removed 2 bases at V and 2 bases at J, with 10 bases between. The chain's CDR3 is CASSLSSVTYEQYF. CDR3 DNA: TGTGCCAGCAGCTTATCTAGCGTGACCTACGAGCAGTACTTC.

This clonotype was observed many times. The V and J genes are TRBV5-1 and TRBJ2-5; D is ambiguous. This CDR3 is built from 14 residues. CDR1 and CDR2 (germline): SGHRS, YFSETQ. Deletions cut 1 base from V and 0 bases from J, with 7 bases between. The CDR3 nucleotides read TGCGCCAGCAGCTTGATGTCGAACCAAGAGACCCAGTACTTC. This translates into CASSLMSNQETQYF.

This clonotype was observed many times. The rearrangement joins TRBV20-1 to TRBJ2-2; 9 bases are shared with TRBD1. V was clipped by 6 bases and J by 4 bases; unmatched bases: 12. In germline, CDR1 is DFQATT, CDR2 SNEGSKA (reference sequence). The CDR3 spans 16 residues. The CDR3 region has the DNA TGCAGTGCCCGCAGAATACAGGGGGCGGCCACCGGGGAGCTGTTTTTT. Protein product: CSARRIQGAATGELFF.

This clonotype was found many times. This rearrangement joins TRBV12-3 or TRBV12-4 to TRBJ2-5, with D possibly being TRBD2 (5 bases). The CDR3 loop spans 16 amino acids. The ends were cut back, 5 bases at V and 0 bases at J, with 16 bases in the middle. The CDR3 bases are TGTGCCAGCAGTAGGACTGACTCAACGTACCAAGAGACCCAGTACTTC. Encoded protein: CASSRTDSTYQETQYF.

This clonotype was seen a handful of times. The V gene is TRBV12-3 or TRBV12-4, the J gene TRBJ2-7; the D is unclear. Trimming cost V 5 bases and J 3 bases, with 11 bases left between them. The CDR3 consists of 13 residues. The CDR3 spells CASSPQVGYEQYF. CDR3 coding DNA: TGTGCCAGCAGTCCCCAGGTGGGCTACGAGCAGTACTTC.

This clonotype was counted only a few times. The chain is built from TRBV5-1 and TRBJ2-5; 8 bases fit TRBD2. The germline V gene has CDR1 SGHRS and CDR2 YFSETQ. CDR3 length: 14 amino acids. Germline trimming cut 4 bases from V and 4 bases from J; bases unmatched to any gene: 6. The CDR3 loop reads CASSTAGVGETQYF. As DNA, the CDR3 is TGCGCCAGCAGCACAGCGGGAGTGGGAGAGACCCAGTACTTC. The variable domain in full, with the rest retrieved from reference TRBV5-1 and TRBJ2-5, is KAGVTQTPRYLIKTRGQQVTLSCSPISGHRSVSWYQQTPGQGLQFLFEYFSETQRNKGNFPGRFSGRQFSNSRSEMNVSTLELGDSALYLCASSTAGVGETQYFGPGTRLLVL.

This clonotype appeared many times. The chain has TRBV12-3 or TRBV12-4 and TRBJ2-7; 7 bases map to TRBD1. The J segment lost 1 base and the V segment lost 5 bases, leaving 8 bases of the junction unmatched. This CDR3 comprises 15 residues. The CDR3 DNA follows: TGTGCCAGCAGTGTCCTCAGACAGGGTTCCTACGAGCAGTACTTC. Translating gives CASSVLRQGSYEQYF.

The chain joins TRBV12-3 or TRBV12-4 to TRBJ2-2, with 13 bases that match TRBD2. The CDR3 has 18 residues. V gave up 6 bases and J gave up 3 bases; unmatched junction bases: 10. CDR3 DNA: TGTGCCAGCAGCAATGGACTAGCGGGGGTTAGGTACACCGGGGAGCTGTTTTTT. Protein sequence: CASSNGLAGVRYTGELFF.

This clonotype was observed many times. CDR3 nucleotides: TGTGCCAGCAGTTACTTAGATGGGGGGGATGTGGAGACCCAGTACTTC. It translates to CASSYLDGGDVETQYF. The J gene is TRBJ2-5, the V gene TRBV6-5; 7 nucleotides match TRBD2. CDR1 and CDR2 (germline): MNHEY, SVGAGI. CDR3 length: 16 amino acids. J was trimmed by 5 bases and V by 1 base; bases with no gene match: 10.

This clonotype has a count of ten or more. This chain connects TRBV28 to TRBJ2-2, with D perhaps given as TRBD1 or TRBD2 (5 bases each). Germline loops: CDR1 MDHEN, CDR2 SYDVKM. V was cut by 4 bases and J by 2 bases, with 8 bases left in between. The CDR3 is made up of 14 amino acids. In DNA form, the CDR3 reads TGTGCCAGCAGTTCGGGACCAAACACCGGGGAGCTGTTTTTT. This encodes CASSSGPNTGELFF. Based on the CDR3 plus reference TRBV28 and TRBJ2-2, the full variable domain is DVKVTQSSRYLVKRTGEKVFLECVQDMDHENMFWYRQDPGLGLRLIYFSYDVKMKEKGDIPEGYSVSREKKERFSLILESASTNQTSMYLCASSSGPNTGELFFGEGSRLTVL.

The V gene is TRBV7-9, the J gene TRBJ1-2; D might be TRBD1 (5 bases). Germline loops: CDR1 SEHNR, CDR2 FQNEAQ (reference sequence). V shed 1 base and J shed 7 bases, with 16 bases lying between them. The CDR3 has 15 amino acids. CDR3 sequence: CASSLDFGGDVGYTF. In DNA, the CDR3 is TGTGCCAGCAGCTTAGATTTTGGGGGGGATGTTGGCTACACCTTC.

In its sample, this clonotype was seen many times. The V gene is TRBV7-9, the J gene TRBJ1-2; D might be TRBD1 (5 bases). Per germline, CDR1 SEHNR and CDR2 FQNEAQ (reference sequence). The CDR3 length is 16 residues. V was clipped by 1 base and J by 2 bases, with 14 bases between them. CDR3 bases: TGTGCCAGCAGCTTAGATTGGGGCCAAAGCAACTATGGCTACACCTTC. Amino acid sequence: CASSLDWGQSNYGYTF.

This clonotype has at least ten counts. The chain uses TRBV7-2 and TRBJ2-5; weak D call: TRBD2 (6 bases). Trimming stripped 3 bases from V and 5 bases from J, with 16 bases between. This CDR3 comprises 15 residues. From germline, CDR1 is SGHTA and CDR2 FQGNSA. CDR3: CASSFWSGTWETQYF. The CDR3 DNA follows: TGTGCCAGCAGCTTTTGGTCCGGGACTTGGGAGACCCAGTACTTC. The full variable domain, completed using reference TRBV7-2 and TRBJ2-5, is GAGVSQSPSNKVTEKGKDVELRCDPISGHTALYWYRQSLGQGLEFLIYFQGNSAPDKSGLPSDRFSAERTGGSVSTLTIQRTQQEDSAVYLCASSFWSGTWETQYFGPGTRLLVL.

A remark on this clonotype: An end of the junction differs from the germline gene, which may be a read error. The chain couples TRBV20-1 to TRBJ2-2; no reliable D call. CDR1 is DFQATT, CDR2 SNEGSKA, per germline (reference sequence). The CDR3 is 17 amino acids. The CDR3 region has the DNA TGCAGTGCTAGAGATTTGCCCCCGACGATGTACACCTGGGAGCTGTTTTTT. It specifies CSARDLPPTMYTWELFF.

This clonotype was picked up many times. The CDR3 DNA sequence: TGTGCCACCAGTGATTTAACGGGGGATGGCTACACCTTC. It specifies CATSDLTGDGYTF. The chain joins TRBV24-1 to TRBJ1-2, with D tentatively TRBD1 (5 bases). The CDR3 covers 13 residues. Germline V lookup: CDR1 KGHDR, CDR2 SFDVKD. Between the trimmed V and J ends, which lost 1 base and 6 bases, there was a span of 8 bases.